Given below is one T cell receptor beta chain in context. Libraries were prepared by immunoSEQ multiplex PCR; TCRdb keeps only in-frame clonotypes and omits some of them. The data show some 31,000 clones, with 85% to 95% seen just once and 2.3% held by the top ten. This record comes from a study of PD-1 blockade in classical Hodgkin lymphoma. This sample's time point: newly diagnosed, previously untreated cHL patient sample. Germline-derived CDR1 and CDR2 are LNHDA and SQIVND (reference sequence). The CDR3 contains 16 residues. Trimming took 5 bases from V and 0 from J; bases not matched to a gene: 6.

Source material: peripheral blood mononuclear cells (PBMCs). This TCR derives from a human donor with classical Hodgkin lymphoma. V and J are TRBV19 and TRBJ2-2; 7 nucleotides line up with TRBD1. The CDR3 DNA is TGTGCCAGTAGTTCGCGGACAGGTTCGAACACCGGGGAGCTGTTTTTT. Translated, it gives CASSSRTGSNTGELFF.